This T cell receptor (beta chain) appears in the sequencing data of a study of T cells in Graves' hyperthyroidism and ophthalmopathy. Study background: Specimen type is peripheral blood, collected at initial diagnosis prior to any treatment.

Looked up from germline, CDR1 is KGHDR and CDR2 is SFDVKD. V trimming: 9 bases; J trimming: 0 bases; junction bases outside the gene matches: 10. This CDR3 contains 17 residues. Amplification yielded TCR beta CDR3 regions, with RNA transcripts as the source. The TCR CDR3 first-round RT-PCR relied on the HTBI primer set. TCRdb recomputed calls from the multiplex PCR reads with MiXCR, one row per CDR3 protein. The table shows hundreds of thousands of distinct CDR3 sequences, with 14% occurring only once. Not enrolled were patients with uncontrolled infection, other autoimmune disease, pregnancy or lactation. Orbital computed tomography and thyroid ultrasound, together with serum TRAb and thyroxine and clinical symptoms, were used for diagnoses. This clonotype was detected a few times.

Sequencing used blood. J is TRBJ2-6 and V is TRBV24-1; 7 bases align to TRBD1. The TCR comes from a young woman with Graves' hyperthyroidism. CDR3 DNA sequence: TGTGCCACCTCCCCCGGGACAGCTATCTCTGGGGCCAACGTCCTGACTTTC. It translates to CATSPGTAISGANVLTF.